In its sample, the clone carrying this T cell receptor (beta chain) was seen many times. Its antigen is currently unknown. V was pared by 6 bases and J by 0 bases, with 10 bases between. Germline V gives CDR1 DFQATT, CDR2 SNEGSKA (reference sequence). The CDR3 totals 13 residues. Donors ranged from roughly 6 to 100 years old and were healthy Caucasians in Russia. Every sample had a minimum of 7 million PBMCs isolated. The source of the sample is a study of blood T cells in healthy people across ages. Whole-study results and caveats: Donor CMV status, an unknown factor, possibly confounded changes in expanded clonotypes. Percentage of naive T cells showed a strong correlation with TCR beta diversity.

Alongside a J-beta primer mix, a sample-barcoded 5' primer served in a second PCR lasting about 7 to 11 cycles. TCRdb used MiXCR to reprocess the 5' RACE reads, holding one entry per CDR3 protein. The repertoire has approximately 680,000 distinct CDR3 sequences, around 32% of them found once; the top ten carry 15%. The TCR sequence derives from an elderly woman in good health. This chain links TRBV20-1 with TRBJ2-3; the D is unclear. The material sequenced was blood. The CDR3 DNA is TGCAGTGCCGTAGATTCTAGCACAGATACGCAGTATTTT. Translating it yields CSAVDSSTDTQYF.